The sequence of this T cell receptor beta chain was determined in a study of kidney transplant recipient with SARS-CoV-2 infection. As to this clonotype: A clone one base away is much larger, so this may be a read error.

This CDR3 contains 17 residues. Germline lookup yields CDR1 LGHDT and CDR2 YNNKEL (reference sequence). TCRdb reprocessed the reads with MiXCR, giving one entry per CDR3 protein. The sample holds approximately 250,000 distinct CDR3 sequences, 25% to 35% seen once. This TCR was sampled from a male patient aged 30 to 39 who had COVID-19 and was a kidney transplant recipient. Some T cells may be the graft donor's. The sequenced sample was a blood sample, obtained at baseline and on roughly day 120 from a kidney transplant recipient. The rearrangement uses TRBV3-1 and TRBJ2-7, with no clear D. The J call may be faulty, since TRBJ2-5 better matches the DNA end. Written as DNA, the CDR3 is TGTGCCAGCAGCACGTTGGATCCCATTTCTTTCTCTGAGACCCAGTACTTC. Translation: CASSTLDPISFSETQYF.